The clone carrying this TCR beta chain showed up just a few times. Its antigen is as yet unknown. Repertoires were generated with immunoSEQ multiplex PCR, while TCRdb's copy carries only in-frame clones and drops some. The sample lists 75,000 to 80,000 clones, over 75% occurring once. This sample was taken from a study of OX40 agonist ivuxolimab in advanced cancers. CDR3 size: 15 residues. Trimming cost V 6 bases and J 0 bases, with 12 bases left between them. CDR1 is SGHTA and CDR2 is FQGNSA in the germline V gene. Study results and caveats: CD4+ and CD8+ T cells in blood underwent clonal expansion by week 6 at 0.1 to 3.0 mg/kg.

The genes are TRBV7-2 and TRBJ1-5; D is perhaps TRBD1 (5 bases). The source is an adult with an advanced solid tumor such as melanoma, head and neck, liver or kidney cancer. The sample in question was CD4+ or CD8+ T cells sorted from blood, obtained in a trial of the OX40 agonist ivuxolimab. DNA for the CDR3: TGTGCCAGCAGTTCGGGTGGGGCTAGCAATCAGCCCCAGCATTTT. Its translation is CASSSGGASNQPQHF. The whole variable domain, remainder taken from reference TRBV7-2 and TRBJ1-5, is GAGVSQSPSNKVTEKGKDVELRCDPISGHTALYWYRQSLGQGLEFLIYFQGNSAPDKSGLPSDRFSAERTGGSVSTLTIQRTQQEDSAVYLCASSSGGASNQPQHFGDGTRLSIL.